By proportion, the clone carrying this T cell receptor beta chain is medium-sized. Recruited during active infection, patients (from Seattle) were subsequently followed longitudinally. The data belong to a study of blood T cell repertoires in COVID-19. The CDR3 loop spans 15 amino acids. The V end lost 1 base, the J end lost 5 bases, and 15 bases lay between the germline ends. The germline V gene encodes CDR1 SGDLS and CDR2 YYNGEE. Authors' methods: Cell counts per sample came from amplifying reference gene primers. Using immunoSEQ multiplex PCR, the repertoire was profiled, and TCRdb retains in-frame clones only, with some absent. That table furnishes V, J and clone size, whereas the DNA furnished D and trimming. Found here are 45,000 to 70,000 clones, around nine tenths of them singletons; the top ten hold around 6.4%.

The chain carries TRBV9 and TRBJ2-5, with D possibly being TRBD2 (6 bases). The sample comprised peripheral blood. The receptor was derived from a woman between 55 and 75 years old with COVID-19, enrolled during active disease. The CDR3: CASSVTGTPTETQYF. For the CDR3, the DNA is TGTGCCAGCAGCGTAACCGGGACTCCGACGGAGACCCAGTACTTC.